A single sample is the source of the 24 T cell receptor beta chains below, sequenced in a study of shared clonotypes between healthy human individuals (dated by TCRdb to the early 2020s). To prepare the library, the immunoSEQ multiplex PCR assay was applied. This is the immuneACCESS table as TCRdb keeps it, with only in-frame sequences that have V and J called. A part of the clones is gone; compared with another copy, unresolved V genes explain less than half, and the rest is unexplained. In this sample the table shows under 2,500,000 clones, roughly 95% of which occur a single time. Clones ranked in the top ten supply approximately 0.13% of the sample. Sequenced: naive CD4+ T cells sorted from blood. Reading the label with the study, this specimen's cell subset or site is: CD45RA+ positively selected. The receptors derive from a man aged 18 to 35 in good health.

On this clone itself: Other DNA sequences in the same sample also yield this CDR3. This chain links TRBV11-2 with TRBJ2-5; D is tentatively TRBD1 or TRBD2 (6 bases each). CDR3 size: 15 residues. V lost 5 bases, J lost 5 bases, and 18 bases lay in between. The germline gives CDR1 SGHAT, CDR2 FQNNGV. CDR3 protein: CASSPGTLAGETQYF. CDR3 nucleotide sequence: TGTGCCAGCAGCCCCGGGACACTGGCGGGGGAGACCCAGTACTTC.

This clone was recorded only once. This chain uses TRBV6-8 with TRBJ1-5, with TRBD1 matching 9 bases. There are 13 residues in the CDR3. Germline V CDR1 and CDR2: MNHGY, SAAAGT. J was trimmed by 7 bases and V by 9 bases; bases with no gene match: 7. CDR3 sequence reads: CARRGQGAQPQHF. The CDR3 nucleotides are TGTGCCAGAAGGGGACAGGGAGCACAGCCCCAGCATTTT.

This clone was seen more than once but under ten times. The CDR3 sequence is CASSLGTAVSYNEQFF. As DNA, the CDR3 is TGTGCCAGCAGCTTGGGGACAGCAGTTTCCTACAATGAGCAGTTCTTC. This chain uses TRBV5-8 with TRBJ2-1, with a tentative D call TRBD1 (6 bases). The V and J ends lost 0 bases and 1 base respectively, with 11 bases between them. CDR3 length equals 16 residues. Germline V gene data show CDR1 as SGHTS and CDR2 as YDEGEE.

This clone came up once. The chain uses TRBV30 and TRBJ2-1, with 9 bases lining up with TRBD2. The V gene's germline CDR1 is GTSNPN and CDR2 SVGIG (reference sequence). There are 17 residues in the CDR3. V lost 1 base, J lost 2 bases, and 9 bases stayed unmatched. The CDR3 nucleotides are TGTGCCTGGAGTGGGGGTAGCGGGAGCTCGGCCTACAATGAGCAGTTCTTC. Translating gives CAWSGGSGSSAYNEQFF.

This rearrangement joins TRBV11-2 to TRBJ1-5; D gene unclear. Trimming took 5 bases from V and 3 from J, leaving 14 bases between them. This CDR3 is built from 15 residues. Germline V gene data show CDR1 as SGHAT and CDR2 as FQNNGV. CDR3 residues: CASSPTTQNNQPQHF. Here the CDR3 DNA reads TGTGCCAGCAGCCCCACAACACAGAACAATCAGCCCCAGCATTTT.

V is TRBV10-1 and J is TRBJ1-1; 8 nucleotides align to TRBD1. This CDR3 spans 14 amino acids. Germline trimming cut 5 bases from V and 5 bases from J; bases unmatched to any gene: 7. Germline V gene data show CDR1 as WNHNN and CDR2 as SYGVQD (reference sequence). CDR3 amino acids: CASSPTGVVTEAFF. CDR3 coding DNA: TGCGCCAGCAGTCCGACAGGGGTCGTGACTGAAGCTTTCTTT.

Turning to this clone: The sample contains more than one DNA sequence encoding this CDR3. This chain uses TRBV29-1 with TRBJ2-1; TRBD2 agrees at 11 bases. The CDR3 extends over 14 amino acids. Germline values: CDR1 SQVTM, CDR2 ANQGSEA. The V segment lost 6 bases and the J segment 4 bases; nucleotides outside the gene matches: 5. The chain's CDR3 is CSVVGTSGYNEQFF. As DNA, the CDR3 is TGCAGCGTAGTAGGGACTAGCGGATACAATGAGCAGTTCTTC.

V usage is TRBV7-2 and J usage is TRBJ2-2; D is unclear. V lost 6 bases to trimming and J lost 6 bases, with 14 bases between them. Germline CDR1 SGHTA, CDR2 FQGNSA. This CDR3 region has 14 residues. CDR3 sequence (DNA): TGTGCCAGCAGTTATACATCCTCCGCCGGGGAGCTGTTTTTT. It translates to CASSYTSSAGELFF.

The gene calls are TRBV18 and TRBJ2-2; no clear D. CDR3 size: 13 residues. V was trimmed by 6 bases and J by 9 bases, leaving 14 bases between them. The germline V gene encodes CDR1 KGHSH and CDR2 LQKENI. Here the CDR3 reads CASSQDSGRELFF. Here the CDR3 DNA reads TGTGCCAGCTCCCAGGATTCCGGCCGGGAGCTGTTTTTT.

The chain recombines TRBV27 with TRBJ1-5; 7 nucleotides agree with TRBD1. Germline V lookup: CDR1 MNHEY, CDR2 SMNVEV (reference sequence). J lost 1 base, V lost 6 bases, and 6 bases had no gene match. The CDR3 extends over 15 amino acids. Written as DNA, the CDR3 is TGTGCCAGCAGCCAGGGGGTAGGAAGCAATCAGCCCCAGCATTTT. This sequence encodes CASSQGVGSNQPQHF.

This clone was recorded once. The gene calls are TRBV6-5 and TRBJ2-5, with 11 bases fitting TRBD2. CDR3 length: 16 amino acids. CDR1 and CDR2 from the germline V gene are MNHEY and SVGAGI. J lost 4 bases, V lost 0 bases, and 4 bases had no gene match. CDR3 DNA sequence: TGTGCCAGCAGTTACTCGAGTCTAGCGGGGGGAGAGACCCAGTACTTC. Protein sequence: CASSYSSLAGGETQYF.

The V gene is TRBV27, the J gene TRBJ2-1; maybe TRBD2 (6 bases). Between the trimmed V and J ends, which lost 6 bases and 6 bases, there was a span of 18 bases. Germline V gene data show CDR1 as MNHEY and CDR2 as SMNVEV (reference sequence). The CDR3 totals 15 residues. CDR3 DNA sequence: TGTGCCAGCAGGAAAAAGGACTACTACACCAATGAGCAGTTCTTC. It is translated as CASRKKDYYTNEQFF.

The V call is TRBV7-2, the J call TRBJ1-5; D not certain. Germline assignment: CDR1 SGHTA and CDR2 FQGNSA. This CDR3 spans 14 amino acids. Trimming left V 2 bases short and J 4 bases short, with 9 bases between. The DNA of the CDR3 is TGTGCCAGCAGCTTATCTGACCTAAATCAGCCCCAGCATTTT. Amino acids: CASSLSDLNQPQHF. Full variable domain (remainder filled in from reference TRBV7-2 and TRBJ1-5): GAGVSQSPSNKVTEKGKDVELRCDPISGHTALYWYRQSLGQGLEFLIYFQGNSAPDKSGLPSDRFSAERTGGSVSTLTIQRTQQEDSAVYLCASSLSDLNQPQHFGDGTRLSIL.

V is TRBV28 and J is TRBJ1-4; the D is unclear. Germline values: CDR1 MDHEN, CDR2 SYDVKM. Trimming took 5 bases from V and 2 from J, leaving 15 bases between them. The CDR3 contains 16 residues. CDR3 coding DNA: TGTGCCAGCAGTCGAATTGTCGGGTTTACTAATGAAAAACTGTTTTTT. Translation gives CASSRIVGFTNEKLFF.

This chain connects TRBV6-6 to TRBJ2-4; D uncertain. V lost 0 bases and J 4 bases, leaving 10 bases between the germline ends. This CDR3 contains 15 residues. CDR1 and CDR2 from the germline V gene are MNHNY and SVGAGI (reference sequence). The CDR3 sequence: CASSYSASIKNIQYF. The CDR3 DNA is TGTGCCAGCAGTTACTCGGCTAGTATTAAAAACATTCAGTACTTC.

The DNA for the CDR3 is TGTGCCAGCAGCGTTCAAGGAACAGGGGGAAACACTGAAGCTTTCTTT. This gives the protein CASSVQGTGGNTEAFF. The gene calls are TRBV9 and TRBJ1-1; TRBD1 aligns across 8 bases. V shed 2 bases, J shed 2 bases, and the junction held 8 bases outside the gene matches. Germline values: CDR1 SGDLS, CDR2 YYNGEE. This CDR3 spans 16 amino acids.

V gene TRBV18 combines with J gene TRBJ1-1; D unclear. This CDR3 has 13 amino acids. In germline, CDR1 is KGHSH, CDR2 LQKENI. V shed 6 bases and J shed 5 bases, with 13 bases lying between them. The CDR3 region is CASSERGDTEAFF. The CDR3 bases are TGTGCCAGCTCTGAACGCGGGGATACTGAAGCTTTCTTT.

The V gene is TRBV30, the J gene TRBJ2-1; 8 nucleotides line up with TRBD2. This CDR3 contains 14 residues. Germline CDR1 is GTSNPN and CDR2 is SVGIG (reference sequence). Trimming at V came to 2 bases and at J to 5 bases, leaving 5 bases not matched to a gene. CDR3 DNA: TGTGCCTGGAGTCCGGGACTAGTTGACAATGAGCAGTTCTTC. Protein: CAWSPGLVDNEQFF.

In its sample, this clone was seen once. The chain combines TRBV10-2 with TRBJ2-3; 7 bases are shared with TRBD2. The CDR3 has 16 amino acids. The germline gives CDR1 WSHSY, CDR2 SAAADI. The V gene end was trimmed by 3 bases and the J gene end by 2 bases; junction bases not matched to a gene: 8. The CDR3 nucleotides read TGCGCCAGCAGTGACTGGGCTAGCGGACCCACAGATACGCAGTATTTT. Translated: CASSDWASGPTDTQYF.

The rearrangement links TRBV6-5 to TRBJ2-1; either TRBD1 or TRBD2 may fit D (5 bases each). The CDR3 spans 15 residues. Germline V lookup: CDR1 MNHEY, CDR2 SVGAGI. V lost 2 bases and J 6 bases, leaving 14 bases between the germline ends. CDR3 sequence reads: CASSYGRDPFNEQFF. Written as DNA, the CDR3 is TGTGCCAGCAGTTACGGTCGGGACCCGTTCAATGAGCAGTTCTTC.

This clone was recorded once. At the DNA level, this CDR3 is encoded by other sequences in the same sample as well. The rearrangement uses TRBV18 and TRBJ1-6; 7 bases are a match to TRBD1. With V trimmed by 1 base and J by 7 bases, 1 base remained unmatched. Per germline, CDR1 KGHSH and CDR2 LQKENI. CDR3 length: 14 amino acids. The CDR3 reads CASSPQGANSPLHF. In DNA form, the CDR3 reads TGTGCCAGCTCACCACAGGGGGCCAATTCACCCCTCCACTTT. Drawing the rest from reference TRBV18 and TRBJ1-6, the complete variable domain is NAGVMQNPRHLVRRRGQEARLRCSPMKGHSHVYWYRQLPEEGLKFMVYLQKENIIDESGMPKERFSAEFPKEGPSILRIQQVVRGDSAAYFCASSPQGANSPLHFGNGTRLTVT.

The rearrangement joins TRBV29-1 to TRBJ1-1; 7 positions agree with TRBD1. Trimming at V came to 3 bases and at J to 1 base, leaving 5 bases not matched to a gene. Germline values: CDR1 SQVTM, CDR2 ANQGSEA. The CDR3 has 14 amino acids. The CDR3 is CSVDMHRGNTEAFF. The DNA of the CDR3 is TGCAGCGTTGACATGCACAGGGGGAACACTGAAGCTTTCTTT.

The chain recombines TRBV7-9 with TRBJ2-3, with 7 bases lining up with TRBD1. Trimming cost V 4 bases and J 2 bases; bases outside gene matches: 3. The CDR3 runs to 14 residues. Per the germline V gene, CDR1 is SEHNR and CDR2 is FQNEAQ (reference sequence). The CDR3 DNA sequence: TGTGCCAGCAGCTGGACAGGTAACACAGATACGCAGTATTTT. Protein product: CASSWTGNTDTQYF.

V and J are TRBV5-4 and TRBJ2-2, with 12 bases fitting TRBD2. Trimming cost V 4 bases and J 5 bases; bases outside gene matches: 9. Germline values: CDR1 SGHNT, CDR2 YYREEE (reference sequence). The CDR3 spans 17 residues. CDR3 nucleotide sequence: TGTGCCAGCAGCCACCTTGCGACTAGCGGGGGTACCGGGGAGCTGTTTTTT. It encodes CASSHLATSGGTGELFF.